The 3 T cell receptor beta chains reported below all come from one sample, sequenced in a study of blood T cell repertoires in COVID-19. Profiling relied on immunoSEQ multiplex PCR, and the TCRdb table lists in-frame clones only, not all of them. This sample has 150,000 to 200,000 clones, with about 80% found just once. Sequencing input: peripheral blood. These receptors all come from a man between 65 and 85 years old with active or convalescent COVID-19.

The chain employs TRBV3-1 (or the pseudogene TRBV3-2) and TRBJ1-1; weak D call: TRBD1 (5 bases). The CDR3 contains 14 residues. Trimming took 6 bases from V and 0 from J, leaving 11 bases between them. Germline V gene data show CDR1 as LGHDT and CDR2 as YNNKEL (reference sequence). CDR3 in DNA: TGTGCCAGCAGAGGGGCGGCGATGAACACTGAAGCTTTCTTT. Protein sequence: CASRGAAMNTEAFF.

V gene TRBV3-1 (or the pseudogene TRBV3-2) combines with J gene TRBJ2-3; TRBD2 matches 12 bases. Germline CDR1 is LGHDT and CDR2 is YNNKEL (reference sequence). The CDR3 loop spans 14 amino acids. The V and J ends lost 9 bases and 1 base, in that order; junction bases with no gene match: 2. The CDR3 protein is CASRTSGGTDTQYF. CDR3 bases: TGTGCCAGTAGGACTAGCGGGGGCACAGATACGCAGTATTTT.

The chain joins TRBV30 to TRBJ2-7; 7 nucleotides match TRBD1. V was pared by 2 bases and J by 3 bases, with 1 base of the junction left unmatched. The germline gives CDR1 GTSNPN, CDR2 SVGIG (reference sequence). This CDR3 has 12 residues. This chain's CDR3 is CAWSRDSYEQYF. In DNA, the CDR3 is TGTGCCTGGAGTAGGGACAGCTACGAGCAGTACTTC.